This is a list of T cell receptor beta chains from one sample in a study of Ad26.COV2.S vaccination and SARS-CoV-2 variants. Some clones are missing from TCRdb's copy, which holds only in-frame ones; the method was immunoSEQ multiplex PCR. Here the sample spans approximately 240,000 clones, 70% to 90% being singletons. The sequenced sample was peripheral blood, obtained in a trial of Ad26.COV2.S vaccine versus placebo. These receptors were collected from a person aged 18 to 59 who received the Ad26.COV2.S COVID-19 vaccine or a placebo. The CDR3 runs from the conserved cysteine through the conserved F or W. The D gene is left open where the match is weak. Some rows mark clone size as missing; the rest say once, few, many or name a class of expanded clone.

>TRBJ1-6|TRBV5-6|-|-
CASSTGALGPYNSPLHF
TGTGCCAGCAGCACCGGAGCGCTCGGGCCATATAATTCACCCCTCCACTTT
>TRBJ1-6|TRBV30|-|-
CAWKVPGNNSPLHF
TGTGCCTGGAAGGTCCCAGGGAATAATTCACCCCTCCACTTT
>TRBJ2-7|TRBV6-5|TRBD2|-
CASSYWGRSGGLEQYF
TGTGCCAGCAGTTACTGGGGCAGGAGCGGGGGTTTGGAGCAGTACTTC
>TRBJ1-1|TRBV28|TRBD1|-
CASSSIDRGTEAFF
TGTGCCAGCAGTTCCATAGACAGGGGGACTGAAGCTTTCTTT
>TRBJ2-6|TRBV7-9|-|-
CASSLDGSGANVLTF
TGTGCCAGCAGCTTAGATGGAAGTGGGGCCAACGTCCTGACTTTC
>TRBJ1-4|TRBV3-1/TRBV3-2|-|-
CASSQDPAEKLFF
TGTGCCAGCAGCCAAGATCCGGCGGAAAAACTGTTTTTT
>TRBJ2-6|TRBV30|-|once
CAWSTWVGANVLTF
TGTGCCTGGAGTACCTGGGTTGGGGCCAACGTCCTGACTTTC
>TRBJ2-1|TRBV9|TRBD2|-
CASSVSGGGGNEQFF
TGTGCCAGCAGCGTTAGCGGGGGAGGGGGCAATGAGCAGTTCTTC
>TRBJ2-4|TRBV30|-|once
CASTPGLAKNIQYF
TGTGCCTCAACCCCGGGGTTAGCCAAAAACATTCAGTACTTC
>TRBJ1-4|TRBV4-3|-|-
CASSQGTLGEKLFF
TGCGCCAGCAGCCAAGGCACCCTAGGGGAAAAACTGTTTTTT
>TRBJ2-7|TRBV11-2|TRBD2|-
CASSQTSGSYEQYF
TGTGCCAGCAGCCAGACTAGCGGGAGTTACGAGCAGTACTTC
>TRBJ2-3|TRBV4-1|-|-
CASSRQSSSTDTQYF
TGCGCCAGCTCCAGACAGTCCTCTAGCACAGATACGCAGTATTTT
>TRBJ2-7|TRBV7-2|-|-
CASSLLTQVYYEQYF
TGTGCCAGCAGCCTACTGACCCAGGTTTACTACGAGCAGTACTTC
>TRBJ2-7|TRBV30|TRBD2|-
CAYRPGGARQYF
TGTGCCTATCGTCCGGGAGGGGCGCGGCAGTACTTC
>TRBJ1-2|TRBV24-1|-|-
CATSDVTDIYGYTF
TGTGCCACCAGTGATGTAACAGATATCTATGGCTACACCTTC
>TRBJ2-2|TRBV7-9|TRBD1|-
CASSPQGTGSVLNTGELFF
TGTGCCAGCAGCCCACAAGGGACAGGGTCCGTCCTGAACACCGGGGAGCTGTTTTTT
>TRBJ2-1|TRBV4-3|TRBD2|-
CASSQGYPPRLAVDEQFF
TGCGCCAGCAGCCAAGGGTATCCCCCTAGACTAGCGGTTGATGAGCAGTTCTTC
>TRBJ1-4|TRBV5-1|-|-
CASSPDGLSEKLFF
TGCGCCAGCAGCCCTGACGGACTTAGCGAAAAACTGTTTTTT
>TRBJ2-5|TRBV13|-|-
CASSPRSGAQETQYF
TGTGCCAGCAGCCCTAGGTCGGGCGCGCAAGAGACCCAGTACTTC
>TRBJ2-3|TRBV7-2|-|-
CASSLRSDPYRTNTQYF
TGTGCCAGCAGCTTAAGGTCAGACCCCTACCGGACGAATACGCAGTATTTT
>TRBJ1-6|TRBV4-2|-|-
CASSQDEGGGNSPLHF
TGTGCCAGCAGCCAAGACGAAGGTGGGGGTAATTCACCCCTCCACTTT
>TRBJ2-1|TRBV7-9|TRBD2|-
CASSFASGIYNEQFF
TGTGCCAGCAGCTTCGCTAGCGGGATCTACAATGAGCAGTTCTTC
>TRBJ2-2|TRBV9|-|-
CASSVAGTITGELFF
TGTGCCAGCAGCGTCGCCGGGACCATCACCGGGGAGCTGTTTTTT
>TRBJ2-3|TRBV6-6|-|once
CASSSPGTDTQYF
TGTGCCAGCAGTTCACCAGGCACAGATACGCAGTATTTT
>TRBJ2-3|TRBV7-2|TRBD2|-
CASSSLSSGDQNTQYF
TGTGCCAGCAGCTCTCTCTCTAGCGGAGATCAGAATACGCAGTATTTT
>TRBJ2-5|TRBV11-2|-|-
CASSSSLETQYF
TGTGCCAGCAGCTCAAGTCTTGAGACCCAGTACTTC
>TRBJ2-5|TRBV28|TRBD2|once
CASRASGGRGETQYF
TGTGCCAGCAGGGCATCGGGAGGTCGGGGAGAGACCCAGTACTTC
>TRBJ2-5|TRBV5-4|TRBD1|-
CASAGGQGLETQYF
TGTGCCAGCGCCGGGGGACAGGGACTAGAGACCCAGTACTTC
>TRBJ1-1|TRBV7-8|-|-
CASSLEGGAEAFF
TGTGCCAGCAGCTTAGAGGGGGGGGCTGAAGCTTTCTTT
>TRBJ1-5|TRBV7-9|TRBD1|few
CASSLDDRENQPQHF
TGTGCCAGCAGCTTAGATGACAGGGAAAATCAGCCCCAGCATTTT
>TRBJ2-7|TRBV7-3|-|-
CASSLKGTGSSYEQYF
TGTGCCAGCAGCCTAAAGGGTACAGGGAGCTCCTACGAGCAGTACTTC
>TRBJ2-1|TRBV18|-|-
CASSLGGSEQFF
TGTGCCAGCTCGCTTGGGGGGAGTGAGCAGTTCTTC
>TRBJ2-3|TRBV30|-|once
CAWIWGARADTQYF
TGTGCCTGGATTTGGGGGGCGCGTGCAGATACGCAGTATTTT
>TRBJ2-5|TRBV5-6|TRBD1|-
CASSHGQGRETQYF
TGTGCCAGCAGCCACGGACAGGGACGAGAGACCCAGTACTTC
>TRBJ2-7|TRBV29-1|-|-
CSVLGMDAYEQYF
TGCAGCGTTCTCGGGATGGACGCCTACGAGCAGTACTTC